The 18 T cell receptor beta chains listed next were all sequenced from one sample in a study of CXCR3-negative and CXCR3-positive naive CD8 T cells. The libraries of TRB cDNA were prepared using 5' RACE with UMI labels. TCRdb re-called the 5' RACE reads and gives one entry per CDR3 protein, without DNA. This listing includes roughly 28,000 distinct CDR3 sequences. What was sequenced was memory CD8+ T cells from blood. These receptors were taken from a human donor in good health. Some clones in this sample may be carry-over from other donors' samples.

J is TRBJ2-3 and V is TRBV4-3; TCRdb lists TRBD2, though no DNA is available to test this call. Germline lookup yields CDR1 LGHNA and CDR2 YSLEER. This CDR3 is 18 amino acids long. The CDR3 region is CASSPGLAGDLYTDTQYF.

This chain joins TRBV12-3 or TRBV12-4 and TRBJ2-7; TCRdb's D call of TRBD2 is untestable without DNA. The CDR3 spans 18 residues. The CDR3 sequence is CASSFSEGGMDLNYEQYF.

This rearrangement joins TRBV20-1 to TRBJ2-7; the TCRdb call, TRBD2, lacks DNA for checking. Germline values: CDR1 DFQATT, CDR2 SNEGSKA (reference sequence). CDR3 size: 14 residues. CDR3 sequence: CSASGDRRAYEQYF.

The gene calls are TRBV6-5 and TRBJ2-2. Germline V gene lookup returns CDR1 MNHEY and CDR2 SVGAGI. This CDR3 spans 13 amino acids. The CDR3 sequence: CASSYNGGGELFF.

V is TRBV7-8 and J is TRBJ1-5; the TCRdb D gene call, TRBD1, has no DNA to confirm it. This CDR3 has 15 residues. Germline values: CDR1 SGHVS, CDR2 FQNEAQ. CDR3 sequence: CASSSTTGGRQPQHF.

The chain combines TRBV5-1 with TRBJ1-2; TCRdb calls TRBD1, which cannot be checked without DNA. In germline, CDR1 is SGHRS, CDR2 YFSETQ. CDR3 length equals 14 residues. The CDR3 sequence is CASSGDREIYGYTF.

The rearrangement uses TRBV7-3 and TRBJ2-2. Per germline, CDR1 SGHTA and CDR2 FQGTGA. The CDR3 sequence is 14 residues long. CDR3: CASSLSPNTGELFF.

The genes are TRBV29-1 and TRBJ2-2; checking the TCRdb D call of TRBD1 is not possible without DNA. CDR1 SQVTM and CDR2 ANQGSEA come from the germline V gene. The CDR3 has 13 amino acids. The CDR3 spells CSSGQGDTGELFF.

The chain joins TRBV4-3 to TRBJ2-1. Looked up from germline, CDR1 is LGHNA and CDR2 is YSLEER. CDR3 length: 15 amino acids. CDR3: CASSQDSSSYNEQFF.

The gene calls are TRBV6-4 and TRBJ2-1; the TRBD2 assignment by TCRdb is unverifiable without DNA. From germline, CDR1 is MRHNA and CDR2 SNTAGT. The CDR3 runs 15 residues. The CDR3 spells CASSDMGGEGDEQFF.

V usage is TRBV27 and J usage is TRBJ2-7. Germline CDR1 is MNHEY and CDR2 is SMNVEV (reference sequence). This CDR3 has 16 amino acids. The chain's CDR3 is CASSRGSGRSSYEQYF.

Frequency places this clonotype as medium-sized. The gene calls are TRBV7-3 and TRBJ2-7. Germline V gene data show CDR1 as SGHTA and CDR2 as FQGTGA. This CDR3 has 12 residues. CDR3 in amino acids: CASSLTGSEQYF.

CDR3 loop: CASSGTATDGYTF. The V and J genes are TRBV6-5 and TRBJ1-2. CDR1 and CDR2 from the germline V gene are MNHEY and SVGAGI. The CDR3 has 13 residues.

This clonotype counts as medium-sized by frequency. This chain links TRBV11-3 with TRBJ1-2. The length of the CDR3 is 15 residues. Germline CDR1 reads SGHNT; CDR2 reads YENEEA. This CDR3 is CASSSGDAPNYGYTF.

This chain uses TRBV28 with TRBJ1-5; TCRdb lists TRBD1, though no DNA is available to test this call. CDR1 is MDHEN and CDR2 is SYDVKM in the germline V gene. The CDR3 is made up of 14 amino acids. Here the CDR3 reads CASRLRVRGQPQHF.

This sequence joins TRBV7-6 and TRBJ1-1; checking the TCRdb D call of TRBD1 is not possible without DNA. The germline V gene has CDR1 SGHVS and CDR2 FNYEAQ. This CDR3 contains 14 residues. The CDR3 here is CASSPGQLNTEAFF.

Here the CDR3 reads CASSDWSDNEQFF. The gene calls are TRBV9 and TRBJ2-1. The germline V gene has CDR1 SGDLS and CDR2 YYNGEE. This CDR3 has 13 residues.

The chain employs TRBV4-3 and TRBJ2-1. The germline V gene encodes CDR1 LGHNA and CDR2 YSLEER. This CDR3 has 13 amino acids. The CDR3 region is CASSQGQDNEQFF.